The next 23 T cell receptor beta chains were all read from a single sample in a study of OX40 agonist ivuxolimab in advanced cancers. The library was built by means of the immunoSEQ multiplex PCR assay. TCRdb limited this immuneACCESS table to in-frame rearrangements with V and J called. A share of clones is missing; checked studies link under half to unresolved V genes, and the rest is unexplained. This sample is represented by tens of thousands of clones; under 85% of them were singletons. Jointly, the top ten make up about 8% of the sample. The sample consisted of CD4+ or CD8+ T cells sorted from blood, taken in a trial of the OX40 agonist ivuxolimab. The receptor source for this set is an adult with an advanced solid tumor such as melanoma, head and neck, liver or kidney cancer.

CDR3 protein: CASSFLYEQYF. CDR3 sequence (DNA): TGTGCCAGCAGCTTCCTCTACGAGCAGTACTTC. V usage is TRBV7-9 and J usage is TRBJ2-7; D gene unclear. The CDR3 spans 11 residues. CDR1 is SEHNR and CDR2 is FQNEAQ in the germline V gene (reference sequence). The V gene lost 3 bases and the J gene lost 3 bases, with 3 bases spanning the gap. Together with reference TRBV7-9 and TRBJ2-7, the CDR3 gives the full variable domain: DTGVSQNPRHKITKRGQNVTFRCDPISEHNRLYWYRQTLGQGPEFLTYFQNEAQLEKSRLLSDRFSAERPKGSFSTLEIQRTEQGDSAMYLCASSFLYEQYFGPGTRLTVT.

The chain combines TRBV4-1 with TRBJ1-3; D not certain. Germline V gives CDR1 MGHRA, CDR2 YSYEKL. The germline V and J ends were trimmed by 3 bases and 0 bases, with 6 bases remaining between them. The CDR3 contains 14 residues. The CDR3 DNA reads TGCGCCAGCAGCCATCCCTTCTCTGGAAACACCATATATTTT. Its protein is CASSHPFSGNTIYF.

The rearrangement uses TRBV5-1 and TRBJ1-1; perhaps TRBD1 as D (5 bases). This CDR3 comprises 15 residues. Trimming took 4 bases from V and 0 from J, leaving 13 bases between them. Germline V gene lookup returns CDR1 SGHRS and CDR2 YFSETQ. CDR3 in amino acids: CASSEGRIMNTEAFF. Written as DNA, the CDR3 is TGCGCCAGCAGCGAGGGACGGATCATGAACACTGAAGCTTTCTTT.

This clone has a handful of counts. The chain combines TRBV6-5 with TRBJ1-6; D is perhaps TRBD1 (6 bases). V lost 0 bases, J lost 9 bases, and 15 bases lay in between. The CDR3 is made up of 16 amino acids. CDR1 and CDR2 (germline): MNHEY, SVGAGI. The DNA of the CDR3 is TGTGCCAGCAGTTACTCGGGTGAGGGGGGATCTTCACCCCTCCACTTT. It encodes CASSYSGEGGSSPLHF.

With respect to this clone: The same CDR3 also results from other DNA sequences found in this sample. The V gene is TRBV27, the J gene TRBJ1-5; D is undetermined. CDR3 size: 12 residues. The germline V gene has CDR1 MNHEY and CDR2 SMNVEV (reference sequence). Trimming stripped 5 bases from V and 7 bases from J, with 9 bases between. This CDR3 is CASSPTGQPQHF. The DNA of the CDR3 is TGTGCCAGCAGTCCCACCGGCCAGCCCCAGCATTTT.

The chain uses TRBV15 and TRBJ1-5, with TRBD1 matching over 8 bases. This CDR3 region has 13 residues. V shed 9 bases and J 5 bases; nucleotides not matched to a gene: 6. From germline, CDR1 is LNHNV and CDR2 YYDKDF (reference sequence). The CDR3 DNA reads as TGTGCCACTGGGACAGGAACCGATCAGCCCCAGCATTTT. This encodes CATGTGTDQPQHF.

V usage is TRBV10-3 and J usage is TRBJ1-1; 7 bases fit TRBD1. V shed 4 bases, J shed 5 bases, and the junction held 10 bases outside the gene matches. CDR1 ENHRY and CDR2 SYGVKD come from the germline V gene. The CDR3 spans 15 residues. The CDR3 region is CAISVVRGRNTEAFF. CDR3 coding DNA: TGTGCCATCAGTGTAGTAAGGGGGCGGAATACTGAAGCTTTCTTT.

The genes are TRBV5-4 and TRBJ2-1; the D is unclear. Germline CDR1 SGHNT, CDR2 YYREEE (reference sequence). The CDR3 contains 11 residues. Trimming took off 6 bases at V and 4 bases at J, with 5 bases between the two ends. As DNA, the CDR3 is TGTGCCAGCATCCAATACAATGAGCAGTTCTTC. It codes for CASIQYNEQFF.

This chain connects TRBV10-3 to TRBJ1-1; D is possibly TRBD1 (5 bases). Trimming took off 2 bases at V and 1 base at J, with 14 bases between the two ends. The CDR3 loop spans 16 amino acids. In germline, CDR1 is ENHRY, CDR2 SYGVKD. CDR3 sequence: CAISETGTRKNTEAFF. The CDR3 DNA reads TGTGCCATCAGTGAGACAGGTACCCGGAAGAACACTGAAGCTTTCTTT.

This clone was observed a handful of times. The V gene is TRBV7-9, the J gene TRBJ2-3; D is unclear. Germline CDR1 and CDR2: SEHNR and FQNEAQ (reference sequence). The ends were cut back, 5 bases at V and 3 bases at J, with 6 bases in the middle. There are 12 residues in the CDR3. The CDR3 DNA reads TGTGCCAGCAGCGAAAGGACAGATACGCAGTATTTT. Protein product: CASSERTDTQYF.

As DNA, the CDR3 is TGTGCCAGCAGTTTAAACCCGCAGGGCGCGAATTGGGCTTTCTTT. This sequence encodes CASSLNPQGANWAFF. This chain joins TRBV27 and TRBJ1-1, with a tentative D call TRBD1 (5 bases). V was pared by 2 bases and J by 11 bases, with 21 bases between. CDR1 and CDR2 (germline): MNHEY, SMNVEV (reference sequence). This CDR3 comprises 15 residues.

This clone was detected once. An end of the junction differs from the germline gene, which may be a read error. V is TRBV7-7 and J is TRBJ2-2, with 8 bases fitting TRBD1. This CDR3 is 16 amino acids long. The germline V gene encodes CDR1 SSHAT and CDR2 FNYEAQ (reference sequence). The CDR3 DNA reads as TGTGCTAGCAGCAGTACCGGGACAGGCCGCACCGGGGAGCTGTTTTTT. Protein sequence: CASSSTGTGRTGELFF.

The chain links TRBV27 to TRBJ1-6; D not certain. Trimming cost V 3 bases and J 0 bases, with 6 bases left between them. The germline V gene encodes CDR1 MNHEY and CDR2 SMNVEV (reference sequence). The CDR3 runs to 15 residues. CDR3 DNA: TGTGCCAGCAGTTTGTGGAGCTCCTATAATTCACCCCTCCACTTT. This encodes CASSLWSSYNSPLHF.

V usage is TRBV2 and J usage is TRBJ1-2, with D hard to call. Germline V lookup: CDR1 SNHLY, CDR2 FYNNEI. Between the trimmed V and J ends, which lost 3 bases and 2 bases, there was a span of 10 bases. This CDR3 has 14 amino acids. The CDR3 coding sequence is TGTGCCAGCAGTGAGTGGGGATTCAACTATGGCTACACCTTC. It encodes CASSEWGFNYGYTF.

The rearrangement links TRBV7-9 to TRBJ1-6; D unclear. Germline V gene data show CDR1 as SEHNR and CDR2 as FQNEAQ (reference sequence). The V end lost 5 bases, the J end lost 5 bases, and 16 bases lay between the germline ends. This CDR3 has 16 residues. The CDR3 coding sequence is TGTGCCAGCAGCCTTGGGAGAGGCCTGAATAATTCACCCCTCCACTTT. Protein product: CASSLGRGLNNSPLHF.

The rearrangement joins TRBV11-3 to TRBJ2-2; TRBD2 might be the D (6 bases). The V gene's germline CDR1 is SGHNT and CDR2 YENEEA. The V end lost 2 bases, the J end lost 5 bases, and 9 bases lay between the germline ends. The CDR3 covers 14 residues. The CDR3 coding sequence is TGTGCCAGCAGCTTACCTGGAGGGACCGGGGAGCTGTTTTTT. It encodes CASSLPGGTGELFF. Full variable domain (outside the CDR3, taken from reference TRBV11-3 and TRBJ2-2): EAGVVQSPRYKIIEKKQPVAFWCNPISGHNTLYWYLQNLGQGPELLIRYENEEAVDDSQLPKDRFSAERLKGVDSTLKIQPAELGDSAVYLCASSLPGGTGELFFGEGSRLTVL.

The chain links TRBV7-9 to TRBJ2-5; D gene uncertain. This CDR3 contains 14 residues. Trimming shortened V by 3 bases and J by 0 bases, and 8 bases separated the two germline ends. Germline lookup yields CDR1 SEHNR and CDR2 FQNEAQ (reference sequence). CDR3 residues: CASSLTVYQETQYF. The CDR3 DNA sequence: TGTGCCAGCAGCTTGACGGTGTACCAAGAGACCCAGTACTTC.

The rearrangement joins TRBV4-3 to TRBJ2-1; the D gene is possibly TRBD1 (6 bases). Trimming stripped 0 bases from V and 6 bases from J, with 6 bases between. Per germline, CDR1 LGHNA and CDR2 YSLEER. The CDR3 spans 13 residues. CDR3: CASSQEGANEQFF. The CDR3 DNA follows: TGCGCCAGCAGCCAAGAGGGGGCCAATGAGCAGTTCTTC.

The chain employs TRBV7-2 and TRBJ2-3; possible D gene TRBD2, 6 bases. V dropped 5 bases and J dropped 0 bases, with 12 bases sitting between them. From germline, CDR1 is SGHTA and CDR2 FQGNSA. The CDR3 consists of 15 residues. The CDR3, as DNA: TGTGCCAGCAGCCGCACGGGAGTTAGCACAGATACGCAGTATTTT. Translation: CASSRTGVSTDTQYF.

The chain has TRBV10-1 and TRBJ2-7; D uncertain. The CDR3 is 16 amino acids. Germline assignment: CDR1 WNHNN and CDR2 SYGVQD (reference sequence). With 4 bases removed from V and 0 bases from J, the gap between germline ends came to 16 bases. The CDR3 nucleotides are TGCGCCAGCAGTGCTTACCTCCGAGACTCCTCCTACGAGCAGTACTTC. Protein: CASSAYLRDSSYEQYF.

The J gene is TRBJ1-1, the V gene TRBV6-5, with a possible D match to TRBD1 (5 bases). There are 15 residues in the CDR3. The ends were cut back, 0 bases at V and 5 bases at J, with 13 bases in the middle. Germline V CDR1 and CDR2: MNHEY, SVGAGI. CDR3 residues: CASSYSIQGGTEAFF. The DNA of the CDR3 is TGTGCCAGCAGTTACTCGATCCAGGGCGGAACTGAAGCTTTCTTT.

This chain joins TRBV6-6 and TRBJ2-7, with D possibly being TRBD2 (7 bases). The germline V gene has CDR1 MNHNY and CDR2 SVGAGI (reference sequence). The germline V and J ends were trimmed by 2 bases and 4 bases, with 12 bases remaining between them. This CDR3 contains 14 residues. CDR3 coding DNA: TGTGCCAGCAGTTACGCGGGGGCGGGGTACGAGCAGTACTTC. Translation gives CASSYAGAGYEQYF.

The V and J genes are TRBV27 and TRBJ1-5, with TRBD1 as a possible D gene (5 bases). The CDR3 runs 13 residues. Germline V gene lookup returns CDR1 MNHEY and CDR2 SMNVEV (reference sequence). Trimming took off 6 bases at V and 0 bases at J, with 6 bases between the two ends. CDR3 nucleotides: TGTGCCAGCAGAGGGGCTAGCAATCAGCCCCAGCATTTT. Translation: CASRGASNQPQHF.